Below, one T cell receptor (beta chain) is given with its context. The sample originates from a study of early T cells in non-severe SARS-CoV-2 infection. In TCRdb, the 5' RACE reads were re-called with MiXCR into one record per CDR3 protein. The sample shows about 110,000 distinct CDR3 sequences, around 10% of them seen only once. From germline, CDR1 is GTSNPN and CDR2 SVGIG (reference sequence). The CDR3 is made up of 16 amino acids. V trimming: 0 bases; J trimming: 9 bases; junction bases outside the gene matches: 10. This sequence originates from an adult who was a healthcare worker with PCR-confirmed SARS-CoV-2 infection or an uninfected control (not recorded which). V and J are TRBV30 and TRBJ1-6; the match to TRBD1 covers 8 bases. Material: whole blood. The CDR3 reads CAWSVQDRGLGSPLHF. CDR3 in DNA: TGTGCCTGGAGTGTACAAGACAGGGGCCTCGGTTCACCCCTCCACTTT.